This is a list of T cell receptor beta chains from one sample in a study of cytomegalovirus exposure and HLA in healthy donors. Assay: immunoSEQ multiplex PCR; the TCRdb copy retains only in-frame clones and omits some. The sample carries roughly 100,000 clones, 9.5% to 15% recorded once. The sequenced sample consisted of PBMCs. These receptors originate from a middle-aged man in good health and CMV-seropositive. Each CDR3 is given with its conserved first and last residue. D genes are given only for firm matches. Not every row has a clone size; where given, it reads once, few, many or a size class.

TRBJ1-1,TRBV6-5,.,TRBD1,CASSVDRGVGEAFF,TGTGCCAGCAGTGTGGACAGGGGTGTGGGCGAAGCTTTCTTT
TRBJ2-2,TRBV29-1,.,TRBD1,CSGRTGEETGELFF,TGCAGCGGACGGACAGGGGAAGAAACCGGGGAGCTGTTTTTT
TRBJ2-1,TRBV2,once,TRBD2,CASSEWLAGVGDNEQFF,TGTGCCAGCAGTGAATGGCTAGCGGGAGTGGGCGACAATGAGCAGTTCTTC
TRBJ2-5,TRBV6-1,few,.,CASSDAAETQYF,TGTGCCAGCAGTGATGCAGCGGAGACCCAGTACTTC
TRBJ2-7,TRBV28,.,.,CASRPTPGLYEQYF,TGTGCCAGCAGGCCCACGCCAGGCCTTTACGAGCAGTACTTC
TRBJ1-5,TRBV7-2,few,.,CASSWPRSNQPQHF,TGTGCCAGCAGCTGGCCTCGTAGCAATCAGCCCCAGCATTTT
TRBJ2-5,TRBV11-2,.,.,CASSPAGSETQYF,TGTGCCAGCAGCCCGGCGGGTTCAGAGACCCAGTACTTC
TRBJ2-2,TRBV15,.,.,CATSRGQNTGELFF,TGTGCCACCAGCAGGGGACAAAACACCGGGGAGCTGTTTTTT
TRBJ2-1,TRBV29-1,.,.,CSVGGAASSYNEQFF,TGCAGCGTGGGGGGAGCGGCCAGCTCCTACAATGAGCAGTTCTTC
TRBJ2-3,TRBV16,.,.,CASSQSQGNTDTQYF,TGTGCCAGCAGCCAATCCCAGGGGAACACAGATACGCAGTATTTT
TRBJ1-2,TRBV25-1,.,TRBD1,CASSETGPYGYTF,TGTGCCAGCAGTGAGACAGGGCCCTATGGCTACACCTTC
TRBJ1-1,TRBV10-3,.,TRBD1,CASRPGTGGSTEAFF,TGTGCCTCAAGGCCCGGGACAGGGGGTAGTACTGAAGCTTTCTTT
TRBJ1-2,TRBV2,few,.,CASSVLGQTYGYTF,TGTGCCAGCAGTGTCTTGGGGCAGACCTATGGCTACACCTTC
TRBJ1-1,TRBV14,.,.,CASSQDWASEAFF,TGTGCCAGCAGCCAAGATTGGGCAAGTGAAGCTTTCTTT
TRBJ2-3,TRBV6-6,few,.,CASSWREDTQYF,TGTGCCAGCAGCTGGAGGGAGGATACGCAGTATTTT
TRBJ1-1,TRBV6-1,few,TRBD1,CASIIQGVNTEAFF,TGTGCCAGCATTATACAGGGGGTAAACACTGAAGCTTTCTTT
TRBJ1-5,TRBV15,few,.,CATSRRTANQPQHF,TGTGCCACCAGCAGGCGAACAGCCAATCAGCCCCAGCATTTT
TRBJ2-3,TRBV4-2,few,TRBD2,CASSQGTSGTSTDTQYF,TGTGCCAGCAGCCAAGGTACTAGCGGGACCTCCACAGATACGCAGTATTTT
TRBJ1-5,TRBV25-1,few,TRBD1,CASSEARGQGGDQPQHF,TGTGCCAGCAGTGAAGCCAGGGGCCAGGGGGGAGATCAGCCCCAGCATTTT
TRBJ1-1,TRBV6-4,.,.,CASGRDLNTEAFF,TGTGCCAGCGGCCGGGACTTGAACACTGAAGCTTTCTTT
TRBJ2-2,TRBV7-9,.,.,CASSPHSTGVRTGELFF,TGTGCCAGCAGCCCGCATTCGACTGGCGTTCGCACCGGGGAGCTGTTTTTT
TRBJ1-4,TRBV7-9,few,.,CASSSIAPSEKLFF,TGTGCCAGCAGCTCGATAGCGCCATCAGAAAAACTGTTTTTT
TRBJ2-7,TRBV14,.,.,CASSRTGRVYEQYF,TGTGCCAGCAGCCGAACCGGGAGAGTCTACGAGCAGTACTTC